This paragraph covers one TCR beta chain sequence. There are 15 residues in the CDR3. Germline V CDR1 and CDR2: SGHDN, FVKESK. V was shortened by 1 base and J by 6 bases, with 12 bases between the two germline ends. The authors' processing: Reference gene primers were amplified, and this amplification served to estimate nucleated cell counts. Clones were read by immunoSEQ multiplex PCR, and TCRdb kept only the in-frame ones, dropping some. The D gene and trimming were derived from the DNA, and the V and J assignments and clone size from that table. The table includes roughly 380,000 clones, around 84% detected once. The sample originates from a study of blood T cell repertoires in COVID-19. Study-level information: The study drew acute and convalescent COVID-19 samples from the United States, Italy and Spain. PBMCs, B-cell-depleted T cells, or T cells provided the cDNA or gDNA that made up the material.

The rearrangement uses TRBV14 and TRBJ1-4; D is perhaps TRBD1 (6 bases). The TCR comes from a woman aged 18-30 years with acute or convalescent COVID-19. Material: peripheral blood. The CDR3 is CASSQGQASHEKLFF. DNA for the CDR3: TGTGCCAGCAGCCAAGGACAGGCTTCCCATGAAAAACTGTTTTTT. Based on the CDR3 plus reference TRBV14 and TRBJ1-4, the full variable domain is EAGVTQFPSHSVIEKGQTVTLRCDPISGHDNLYWYRRVMGKEIKFLLHFVKESKQDESGMPNNRFLAERTGGTYSTLKVQPAELEDSGVYFCASSQGQASHEKLFFGSGTQLSVL.